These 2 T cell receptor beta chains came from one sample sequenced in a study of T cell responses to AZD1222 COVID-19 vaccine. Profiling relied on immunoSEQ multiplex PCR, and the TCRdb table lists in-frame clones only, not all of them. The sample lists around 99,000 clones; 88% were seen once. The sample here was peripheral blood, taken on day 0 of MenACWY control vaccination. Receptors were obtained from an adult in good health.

The CDR3 nucleotides read TGTGCCAGCAGCCCGAATACTAACTATGGCTACACCTTC. Translation gives CASSPNTNYGYTF. The V call is TRBV5-4, the J call TRBJ1-2; D remains unclear. V lost 4 bases and J 0 bases, leaving 7 bases between the germline ends. From germline, CDR1 is SGHNT and CDR2 YYREEE (reference sequence). The length of the CDR3 is 13 residues.

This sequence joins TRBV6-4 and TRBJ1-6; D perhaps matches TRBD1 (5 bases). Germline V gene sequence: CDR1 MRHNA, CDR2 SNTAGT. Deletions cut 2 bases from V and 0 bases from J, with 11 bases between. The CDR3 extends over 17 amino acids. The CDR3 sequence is CASSDRDPSSYNSPLHF. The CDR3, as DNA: TGTGCCAGCAGTGACCGGGACCCGAGCTCCTATAATTCACCCCTCCACTTT.